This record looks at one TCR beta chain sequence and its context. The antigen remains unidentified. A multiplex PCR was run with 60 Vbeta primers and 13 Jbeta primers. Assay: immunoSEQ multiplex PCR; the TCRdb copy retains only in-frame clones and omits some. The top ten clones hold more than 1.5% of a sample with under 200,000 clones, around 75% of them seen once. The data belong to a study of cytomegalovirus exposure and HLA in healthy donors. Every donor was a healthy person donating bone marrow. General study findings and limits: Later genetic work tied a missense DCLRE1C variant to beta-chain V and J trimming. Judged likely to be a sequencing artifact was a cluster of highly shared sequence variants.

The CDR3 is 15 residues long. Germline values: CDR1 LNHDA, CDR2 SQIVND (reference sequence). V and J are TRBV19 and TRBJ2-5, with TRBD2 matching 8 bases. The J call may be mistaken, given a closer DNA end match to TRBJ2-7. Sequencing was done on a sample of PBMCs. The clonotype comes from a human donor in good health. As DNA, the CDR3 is TGTGCCAGTAGCACTGGGCGATCAGCGGGGGACGAGCAGTACTTC. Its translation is CASSTGRSAGDEQYF.